Listed below are T cell receptor beta chains from one sample, sequenced in a study of blood T cell repertoires in COVID-19. Data came from immunoSEQ multiplex PCR; TCRdb stores just in-frame clones and leaves some out. Of tens of thousands of clones listed, about three quarters are singletons. The sequencing input was peripheral blood. The receptors were sampled from a man aged 70-80 years with active or convalescent COVID-19. Each CDR3 is given with its conserved first and last residue.

v_call cdr3_aa
TRBV4-3 CASSPGVSKHYEQYF
TRBV6-5 CASSYSNRGPYNEQFF
TRBV6-4 CASRQGVNTEAFF
TRBV28 CASSLGQKDSPLHF
TRBV7-2 CASSPLGQGSSPLHF
TRBV7-2 CASSLGTGRMTEAFF
TRBV9 CASSPGGLTGELFF
TRBV6-5 CASSYQGRVTEAFF
TRBV6-5 CASSYLGGRGTEAFF
TRBV4-1 CASSQDLDRPGANVLTF
TRBV11-2 CASSSKPGGYGELFF
TRBV6-5 CATYRESTTNEKLFF
TRBV5-1 CASSLAAGLNTEAFF
TRBV28 CASSRTGPYSYEQYF
TRBV7-2 CASSPQGVRSGNTIYF
TRBV15 CATSRGTGEQYF
TRBV7-2 CASSVRQASPEKLFF
TRBV5-1 CASAGPAQETQYF
TRBV12-3/TRBV12-4 CASKNRVGNEQFF
TRBV20-1 CSGTPHYGYTF
TRBV29-1 CSVDQGSSYNEQFF
TRBV5-5 CASSTPLNTEAFF
TRBV15 CATSKTSGSPDTQYF